The T cell receptor beta chain described here comes from a study of OX40 agonist ivuxolimab in advanced cancers. Turning to the study itself: At 65% to 85% male, the cohort had a mean age of around 56 years, ranging from about 23 to 79.

Assay used: immunoSEQ multiplex PCR; TCRdb lists only in-frame clones, some missing. Of tens of thousands of clones listed, around 93% are singletons. Germline V gene data show CDR1 as MGHRA and CDR2 as YSYEKL. V shed 0 bases and J shed 7 bases, with 9 bases lying between them. The CDR3 extends over 14 amino acids. This TCR came from an adult with an advanced solid tumor such as melanoma, head and neck, liver or kidney cancer. This chain links TRBV4-1 with TRBJ2-2; D ambiguous. The starting material was CD4+ or CD8+ T cells sorted from blood, obtained in a trial of the OX40 agonist ivuxolimab. This CDR3 is CASSQDHGSGELFF. The DNA of the CDR3 is TGCGCCAGCAGCCAAGATCACGGTAGCGGGGAGCTGTTTTTT.